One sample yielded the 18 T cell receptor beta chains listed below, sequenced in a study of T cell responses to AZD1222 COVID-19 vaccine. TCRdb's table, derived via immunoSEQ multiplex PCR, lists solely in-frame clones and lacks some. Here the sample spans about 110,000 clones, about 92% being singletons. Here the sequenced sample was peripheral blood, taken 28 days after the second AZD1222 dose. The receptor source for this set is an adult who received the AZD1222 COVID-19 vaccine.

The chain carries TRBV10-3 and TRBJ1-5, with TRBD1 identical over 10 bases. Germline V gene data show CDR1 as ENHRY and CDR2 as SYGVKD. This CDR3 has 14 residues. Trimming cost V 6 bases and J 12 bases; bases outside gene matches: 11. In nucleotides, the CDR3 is TGTGCCATCAGCTCCGGGACAGGGGCCCCGCTCCAGCATTTT. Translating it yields CAISSGTGAPLQHF.

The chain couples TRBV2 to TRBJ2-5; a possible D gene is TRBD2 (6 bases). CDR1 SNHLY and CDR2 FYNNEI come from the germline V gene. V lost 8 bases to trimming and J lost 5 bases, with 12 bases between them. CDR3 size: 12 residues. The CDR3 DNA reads TGTGCCAGCTGTAGGGGAGGCGAGACCCAGTACTTC. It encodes CASCRGGETQYF. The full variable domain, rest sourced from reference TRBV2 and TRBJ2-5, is EPEVTQTPSHQVTQMGQEVILRCVPISNHLYFYWYRQILGQKVEFLVSFYNNEISEKSEIFDDQFSVERPDGSNFTLKIRSTKLEDSAMYFCASCRGGETQYFGPGTRLLVL.

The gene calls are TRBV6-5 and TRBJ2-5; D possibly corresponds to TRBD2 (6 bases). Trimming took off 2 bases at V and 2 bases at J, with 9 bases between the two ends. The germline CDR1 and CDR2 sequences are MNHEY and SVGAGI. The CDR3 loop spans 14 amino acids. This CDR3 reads CASSYTGVQETQYF. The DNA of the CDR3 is TGTGCCAGCAGTTACACGGGGGTTCAAGAGACCCAGTACTTC.

The CDR3 sequence: CASSRQAQETQYF. CDR3 coding DNA: TGTGCCAGTAGTCGACAGGCGCAAGAGACCCAGTACTTC. The chain combines TRBV19 with TRBJ2-5; TRBD1 might be the D (6 bases). V shed 5 bases and J shed 2 bases, with 9 bases lying between them. From germline, CDR1 is LNHDA and CDR2 SQIVND (reference sequence). The CDR3 length is 13 residues.

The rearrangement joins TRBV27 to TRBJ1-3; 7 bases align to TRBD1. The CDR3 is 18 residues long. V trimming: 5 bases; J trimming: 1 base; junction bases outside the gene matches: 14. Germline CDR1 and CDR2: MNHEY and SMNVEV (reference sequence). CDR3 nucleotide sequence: TGTGCCAGCAGTCCAGGGGGGGGGAGAAGCTGGTCTGGAAACACCATATATTTT. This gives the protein CASSPGGGRSWSGNTIYF.

CDR3 amino acids: CASSQRGRGGYTF. Here the CDR3 DNA reads TGTGCCAGCAGCCAAAGGGGACGAGGTGGCTACACCTTC. The J gene is TRBJ1-2, the V gene TRBV14; D is perhaps TRBD1 (5 bases). Per germline, CDR1 SGHDN and CDR2 FVKESK. The CDR3 has 13 amino acids. Trimming cost V 2 bases and J 7 bases, with 11 bases left between them.

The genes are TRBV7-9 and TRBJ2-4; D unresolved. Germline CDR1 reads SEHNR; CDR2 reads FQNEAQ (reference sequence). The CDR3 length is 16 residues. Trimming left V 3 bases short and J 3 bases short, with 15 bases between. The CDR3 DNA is TGTGCCAGCAGCTTTAGTACCGACTCGTTCAAAAACATTCAGTACTTC. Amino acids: CASSFSTDSFKNIQYF.

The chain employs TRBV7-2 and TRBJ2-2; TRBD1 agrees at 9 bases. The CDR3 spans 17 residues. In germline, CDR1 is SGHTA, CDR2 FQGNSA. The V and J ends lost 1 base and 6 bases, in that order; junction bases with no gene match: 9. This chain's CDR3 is CASSLVAGQGSAGELFF. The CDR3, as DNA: TGTGCCAGCAGCTTAGTCGCAGGACAGGGGTCGGCCGGGGAGCTGTTTTTT. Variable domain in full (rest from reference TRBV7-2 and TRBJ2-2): GAGVSQSPSNKVTEKGKDVELRCDPISGHTALYWYRQSLGQGLEFLIYFQGNSAPDKSGLPSDRFSAERTGGSVSTLTIQRTQQEDSAVYLCASSLVAGQGSAGELFFGEGSRLTVL.

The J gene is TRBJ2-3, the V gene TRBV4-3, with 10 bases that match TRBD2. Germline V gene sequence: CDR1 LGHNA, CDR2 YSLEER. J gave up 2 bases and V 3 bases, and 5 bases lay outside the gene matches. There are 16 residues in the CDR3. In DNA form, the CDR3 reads TGCGCCAGCAGCCACCTAACTAGCGGGGCCACAGATACGCAGTATTTT. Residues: CASSHLTSGATDTQYF.

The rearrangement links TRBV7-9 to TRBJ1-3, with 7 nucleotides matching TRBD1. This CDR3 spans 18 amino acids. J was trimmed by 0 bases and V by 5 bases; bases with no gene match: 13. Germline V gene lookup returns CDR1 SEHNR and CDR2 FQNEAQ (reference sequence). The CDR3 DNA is TGTGCCAGCAGCATGGAAGGCCCCGGGACAGTCTCTGGAAACACCATATATTTT. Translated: CASSMEGPGTVSGNTIYF.

CDR3 protein: CASTAGNTEAFF. Here the CDR3 DNA reads TGTGCCAGCACCGCAGGGAACACTGAAGCTTTCTTT. The rearrangement uses TRBV5-5 and TRBJ1-1; D call uncertain. Between the trimmed V and J ends, which lost 6 bases and 1 base, there was a span of 7 bases. This CDR3 is built from 12 residues. Germline V lookup: CDR1 SGHKS, CDR2 YYEKEE (reference sequence).

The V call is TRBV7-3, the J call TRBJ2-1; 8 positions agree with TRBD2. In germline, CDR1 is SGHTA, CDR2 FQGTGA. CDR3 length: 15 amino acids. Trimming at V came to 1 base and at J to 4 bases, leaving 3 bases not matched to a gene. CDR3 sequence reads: CASSLSGGKYNEQFF. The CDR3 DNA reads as TGTGCCAGCAGCTTAAGCGGGGGGAAGTACAATGAGCAGTTCTTC.

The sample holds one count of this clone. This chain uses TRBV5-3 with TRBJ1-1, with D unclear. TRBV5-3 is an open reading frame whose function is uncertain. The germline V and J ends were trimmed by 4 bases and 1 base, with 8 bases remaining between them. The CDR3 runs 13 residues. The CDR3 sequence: CARSLHRNTEAFF. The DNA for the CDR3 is TGTGCCAGAAGCCTCCACAGGAACACTGAAGCTTTCTTT.

The CDR3 sequence: CASSLGGELGQYF. The CDR3 bases are TGTGCCAGCAGCTTAGGGGGAGAGCTTGGGCAGTACTTC. The V gene is TRBV7-9, the J gene TRBJ2-7; tentative D call: TRBD2 (5 bases). Trimming took off 1 base at V and 9 bases at J, with 13 bases between the two ends. The germline V gene encodes CDR1 SEHNR and CDR2 FQNEAQ (reference sequence). The CDR3 has 13 amino acids.

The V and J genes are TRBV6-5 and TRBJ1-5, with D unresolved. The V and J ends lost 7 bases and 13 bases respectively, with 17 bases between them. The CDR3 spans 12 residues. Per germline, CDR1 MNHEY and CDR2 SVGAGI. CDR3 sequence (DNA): TGTGCCAGCATCACCGTGGATGGGGTTCAGCATTTT. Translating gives CASITVDGVQHF.

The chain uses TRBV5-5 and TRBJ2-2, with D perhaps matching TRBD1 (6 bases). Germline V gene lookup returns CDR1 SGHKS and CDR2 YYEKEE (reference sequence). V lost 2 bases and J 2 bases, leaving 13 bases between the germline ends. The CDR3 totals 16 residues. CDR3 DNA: TGTGCCAGCAGCTTAGCCGGACAGAGCAACACCGGGGAGCTGTTTTTT. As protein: CASSLAGQSNTGELFF.

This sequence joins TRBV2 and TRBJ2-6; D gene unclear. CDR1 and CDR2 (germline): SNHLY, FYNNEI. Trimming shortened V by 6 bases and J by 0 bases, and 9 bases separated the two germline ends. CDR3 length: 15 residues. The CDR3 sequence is CASRVQSSGANVLTF. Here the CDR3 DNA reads TGTGCCAGCAGAGTACAGAGCTCTGGGGCCAACGTCCTGACTTTC.

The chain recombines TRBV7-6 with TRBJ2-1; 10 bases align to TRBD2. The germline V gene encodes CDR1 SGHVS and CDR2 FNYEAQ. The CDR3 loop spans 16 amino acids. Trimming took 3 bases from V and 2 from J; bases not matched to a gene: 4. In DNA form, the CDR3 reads TGTGCCAGCAGCTTGTCTAGCGGGGGACCCTACAATGAGCAGTTCTTC. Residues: CASSLSSGGPYNEQFF.